This TCR beta chain was found in a study of STAT5B mutations in CD4+ large granular lymphocyte leukemia. CDR3 length equals 13 residues. Germline V CDR1 and CDR2: SGHRS, YFSETQ. The germline V and J ends were trimmed by 4 bases and 4 bases, with 11 bases remaining between them. Using immunoSEQ multiplex PCR, the repertoire was profiled, and TCRdb retains in-frame clones only, with some absent. The sample records about 31,000 clones, approximately 91% being singletons. The rearrangement uses TRBV5-1 and TRBJ1-2; D perhaps matches TRBD1 (6 bases). Sequences were obtained from CD4+ T cells from blood buffy coats. This receptor was taken from a human donor in good health. CDR3 DNA: TGCGCCAGCAGCCAGGCAGGGGCCTATGGCTACACCTTC. As protein: CASSQAGAYGYTF.